The subject of this entry is one T cell receptor (beta chain). The data stem from a study of patients and donors after allogeneic stem cell transplantation. TCRdb fed the RT-PCR reads into MiXCR, producing one record per CDR3 protein. This repertoire shows 920,000 or so distinct CDR3 sequences, roughly 17% found once; its top ten account for around 6%. The sequence was collected from a human donor who was either an allogeneic HSCT recipient or a stem cell or donor lymphocyte infusion donor (not recorded which). It is not recorded whose cells these are; they may come from a transplant donor. Sequencing was carried out using blood, either unsorted or a sorted T cell fraction (not recorded which).

This chain's CDR3 is CSARPQGYEQYF. DNA for the CDR3: TGCAGTGCTCGACCACAGGGCTACGAGCAGTACTTC. The chain recombines TRBV20-1 with TRBJ2-7; D is possibly TRBD1 (6 bases). This CDR3 spans 12 amino acids. Trimming stripped 5 bases from V and 3 bases from J, with 11 bases between. The germline CDR1 and CDR2 sequences are DFQATT and SNEGSKA (reference sequence).